These 26 T cell receptor beta chains came from one sample sequenced in a study of T cell changes during pregnancy in multiple sclerosis. Data came from immunoSEQ multiplex PCR; TCRdb stores just in-frame clones and leaves some out. The table records some 60,000 clones, 90% to 95% of them present only once. The input for sequencing was peripheral blood, taken before pregnancy. These receptor sequences come from a female donor with multiple sclerosis, enrolled in a pregnancy study.

J is TRBJ1-2 and V is TRBV14, with D maybe TRBD1 (6 bases). Between the trimmed V and J ends, which lost 0 bases and 3 bases, there was a span of 17 bases. Germline V CDR1 and CDR2: SGHDN, FVKESK. This CDR3 comprises 17 residues. CDR3 nucleotides: TGTGCCAGCAGCCAAGAGCAGGGGCAGTTTTCTTACTATGGCTACACCTTC. Translation gives CASSQEQGQFSYYGYTF.

The genes are TRBV7-8 and TRBJ2-1; 10 bases align to TRBD1. V shed 3 bases and J 8 bases; nucleotides not matched to a gene: 10. Germline loops: CDR1 SGHVS, CDR2 FQNEAQ. The CDR3 is 16 residues long. The CDR3 DNA reads as TGTGCCAGCAGCTTGGGACAGGGGAATTTTATGGATGAGCAGTTCTTC. It translates to CASSLGQGNFMDEQFF.

The J gene is TRBJ1-1, the V gene TRBV2, with 7 bases identical to TRBD1. The ends lost 7 bases at V and 1 base at J; junction bases unmatched: 6. This CDR3 is 14 amino acids long. Per the germline V gene, CDR1 is SNHLY and CDR2 is FYNNEI. CDR3 nucleotides: TGTGCCAGCACTCGGGACAGCCCGAACACTGAAGCTTTCTTT. It yields the protein CASTRDSPNTEAFF.

The rearrangement uses TRBV5-6 and TRBJ2-7; D is uncertain. This CDR3 is built from 11 residues. Trimming left V 3 bases short and J 3 bases short, with 4 bases between. The V gene's germline CDR1 is SGHDT and CDR2 YYEEEE. The CDR3 sequence is CASSSFYEQYF. The CDR3 nucleotides are TGTGCCAGCAGCTCATTCTACGAGCAGTACTTC.

The chain couples TRBV2 to TRBJ2-2, with 7 bases identical to TRBD2. The junction had 10 bases not matched to a gene; V was cut back by 8 bases and J by 7 bases. The CDR3 extends over 14 amino acids. From germline, CDR1 is SNHLY and CDR2 FYNNEI. CDR3: CASAERGVVGELFF. In nucleotides, the CDR3 is TGTGCCAGCGCGGAGCGGGGAGTTGTCGGGGAGCTGTTTTTT.

The V and J genes are TRBV29-1 and TRBJ2-1; D remains unclear. Between the trimmed V and J ends, which lost 3 bases and 10 bases, there was a span of 10 bases. The germline V gene has CDR1 SQVTM and CDR2 ANQGSEA. The CDR3 has 11 residues. CDR3 region: CSVDRTEEQFF. The DNA of the CDR3 is TGCAGCGTTGATCGAACAGAGGAGCAGTTCTTC.

The chain links TRBV7-6 to TRBJ1-3, with D hard to call. CDR3 size: 13 residues. Germline CDR1 is SGHVS and CDR2 is FNYEAQ. Between the trimmed V and J ends, which lost 2 bases and 13 bases, there was a span of 15 bases. The CDR3 DNA is TGTGCCAGCAGCTTAAGGTGGGCTGCTCCGATATATTTT. Its protein is CASSLRWAAPIYF.

The rearrangement links TRBV7-2 to TRBJ1-2; the D gene is possibly TRBD1 (5 bases). The germline V gene has CDR1 SGHTA and CDR2 FQGNSA. The CDR3 consists of 16 residues. The ends were cut back, 4 bases at V and 2 bases at J, with 17 bases in the middle. This CDR3 is CASSSELRRGNYGYTF. CDR3 nucleotide sequence: TGTGCCAGCAGCTCTGAGCTGCGGCGGGGGAACTATGGCTACACCTTC.

The chain couples TRBV5-6 to TRBJ2-3; a weak D match, TRBD2 (7 bases). The CDR3 length is 14 residues. The V end lost 2 bases, the J end lost 4 bases, and 11 bases lay between the germline ends. Per the germline V gene, CDR1 is SGHDT and CDR2 is YYEEEE. CDR3 sequence reads: CASSFAGASDTQYF. The DNA for the CDR3 is TGTGCCAGCAGCTTCGCGGGGGCCTCAGATACGCAGTATTTT.

The chain has TRBV27 and TRBJ1-5; D possibly corresponds to TRBD1 (5 bases). The CDR3 has 14 amino acids. Germline assignment: CDR1 MNHEY and CDR2 SMNVEV (reference sequence). Trimming pared 5 bases from V and 0 bases from J, leaving 8 bases between. CDR3 DNA: TGTGCCAGCAGTGAAGGGGATAGCAATCAGCCCCAGCATTTT. Encoded protein: CASSEGDSNQPQHF.

The gene calls are TRBV10-2 and TRBJ2-3; D might be TRBD1 (5 bases). The CDR3 covers 14 residues. Between the trimmed V and J ends, which lost 4 bases and 0 bases, there was a span of 8 bases. CDR1 WSHSY and CDR2 SAAADI come from the germline V gene. The CDR3 loop is CASSAAGSTDTQYF. CDR3 nucleotide sequence: TGCGCCAGCAGTGCGGCAGGGAGCACAGATACGCAGTATTTT.

J is TRBJ2-7 and V is TRBV7-2; D is unclear. With 0 bases removed from V and 7 bases from J, the gap between germline ends came to 7 bases. Germline V gene sequence: CDR1 SGHTA, CDR2 FQGNSA. CDR3 length: 12 amino acids. CDR3 protein: CASSLATREQYF. In DNA form, the CDR3 reads TGTGCCAGCAGCTTAGCGACACGGGAGCAGTACTTC.

This chain links TRBV15 with TRBJ1-1; maybe TRBD1 (5 bases). The CDR3 is 15 residues long. CDR1 and CDR2 (germline): LNHNV, YYDKDF (reference sequence). V shed 10 bases and J shed 1 base, with 19 bases lying between them. CDR3 sequence (DNA): TGTGCCATCGGAGGGCAGGGCCAAGCGAACACTGAAGCTTTCTTT. Translating it yields CAIGGQGQANTEAFF.

The V and J genes are TRBV6-5 and TRBJ2-7; 7 bases line up with TRBD1. V trimming: 0 bases; J trimming: 3 bases; junction bases outside the gene matches: 2. Germline loops: CDR1 MNHEY, CDR2 SVGAGI. CDR3 length: 14 amino acids. In DNA, the CDR3 is TGTGCCAGCAGTTACTCCCAGGGGGTCTACGAGCAGTACTTC. Residues: CASSYSQGVYEQYF.

The J gene is TRBJ2-7, the V gene TRBV19, with 9 positions matching TRBD1. V lost 8 bases, J lost 3 bases, and 11 bases stayed unmatched. The CDR3 covers 15 residues. Per the germline V gene, CDR1 is LNHDA and CDR2 is SQIVND (reference sequence). In DNA form, the CDR3 reads TGTGCCAGTTCTTCTGGACAGGGGTTTGTCTACGAGCAGTACTTC. It yields the protein CASSSGQGFVYEQYF.

J is TRBJ2-1 and V is TRBV27; D unresolved. The CDR3 spans 14 residues. Trimming removed 2 bases from V and 0 bases from J, with 5 bases in between. Germline V gene data show CDR1 as MNHEY and CDR2 as SMNVEV (reference sequence). The CDR3 coding sequence is TGTGCCAGCAGTTTAGCGAGCTCCTACAATGAGCAGTTCTTC. Translation: CASSLASSYNEQFF.

The rearrangement links TRBV19 to TRBJ1-2; TRBD1 matches at 7 bases. The CDR3 is 16 amino acids. J gave up 0 bases and V 6 bases, and 10 bases lay outside the gene matches. Germline CDR1 and CDR2: LNHDA and SQIVND (reference sequence). The CDR3 nucleotides are TGTGCCAGTAGCCCGTACGGGACAGTTGCTAACTATGGCTACACCTTC. Protein sequence: CASSPYGTVANYGYTF.

This rearrangement joins TRBV7-2 to TRBJ1-2, with TRBD1 identical over 8 bases. Germline V gives CDR1 SGHTA, CDR2 FQGNSA. The CDR3 covers 15 residues. The V segment lost 0 bases and the J segment 4 bases; nucleotides outside the gene matches: 4. The CDR3 is CASSLAGTGLYGYTF. CDR3 in DNA: TGTGCCAGCAGCTTAGCCGGGACAGGCCTCTATGGCTACACCTTC.

This chain links TRBV6-4 with TRBJ2-1; maybe TRBD2 (6 bases). The germline CDR1 and CDR2 sequences are MRHNA and SNTAGT. The CDR3 is 14 residues long. Trimming pared 0 bases from V and 10 bases from J, leaving 13 bases between. CDR3: CASSDSSGSGEQFF. DNA for the CDR3: TGTGCCAGCAGTGACTCCAGCGGGTCCGGGGAGCAGTTCTTC.

J is TRBJ2-4 and V is TRBV7-9, with a weak D call TRBD1 (5 bases). The CDR3 is 15 residues long. Germline-derived CDR1 and CDR2 are SEHNR and FQNEAQ (reference sequence). The ends were cut back, 5 bases at V and 3 bases at J, with 14 bases in the middle. The CDR3 loop is CASSLRVLDKNIQYF. The CDR3 DNA reads as TGTGCCAGCAGCCTCAGGGTTTTGGACAAAAACATTCAGTACTTC.

This clone was observed a single time. The chain joins TRBV7-2 to TRBJ2-3; 7 nucleotides match TRBD2. The CDR3 is 16 residues long. The germline V gene encodes CDR1 SGHTA and CDR2 FQGNSA. V was clipped by 3 bases and J by 2 bases; unmatched bases: 8. CDR3: CASSFWAGAITDTQYF. CDR3 bases: TGTGCCAGCAGCTTCTGGGCGGGAGCGATCACAGATACGCAGTATTTT. Looking up the rest from reference TRBV7-2 and TRBJ2-3 gives the full variable domain: GAGVSQSPSNKVTEKGKDVELRCDPISGHTALYWYRQSLGQGLEFLIYFQGNSAPDKSGLPSDRFSAERTGGSVSTLTIQRTQQEDSAVYLCASSFWAGAITDTQYFGPGTRLTVL.

J is TRBJ1-3 and V is TRBV6-5; D not resolved. This CDR3 spans 13 amino acids. Germline V CDR1 and CDR2: MNHEY, SVGAGI. The V end lost 10 bases, the J end lost 0 bases, and 10 bases lay between the germline ends. The CDR3 spells CATKPNSGNTIYF. In nucleotides, the CDR3 is TGTGCCACCAAGCCTAACTCTGGAAACACCATATATTTT.

The chain joins TRBV10-3 to TRBJ2-7, with TRBD1 matching over 7 bases. Losses at the gene ends were 10 bases for V and 2 bases for J; bases not matched to a gene: 8. The germline V gene encodes CDR1 ENHRY and CDR2 SYGVKD. The CDR3 is 13 amino acids. The chain's CDR3 is CATSATGPYEQYF. Here the CDR3 DNA reads TGTGCCACGTCCGCGACAGGGCCCTACGAGCAGTACTTC.

The CDR3 nucleotides read TGTGCCTGGAGGGCGGGGGGATCCTACAATGAGCAGTTCTTC. It specifies CAWRAGGSYNEQFF. V usage is TRBV30 and J usage is TRBJ2-1, with 8 nucleotides matching TRBD2. The V segment lost 3 bases and the J segment 1 base; nucleotides outside the gene matches: 2. The CDR3 runs to 14 residues. Germline-derived CDR1 and CDR2 are GTSNPN and SVGIG (reference sequence).

The V call is TRBV7-9, the J call TRBJ2-7, with 7 bases matching TRBD2. Germline V gives CDR1 SEHNR, CDR2 FQNEAQ (reference sequence). CDR3 length: 14 residues. With V trimmed by 1 base and J by 4 bases, 4 bases remained unmatched. CDR3 sequence (DNA): TGTGCCAGCAGCTTAGACGGGGGGAGGTACGAGCAGTACTTC. It codes for CASSLDGGRYEQYF.

The V gene is TRBV27, the J gene TRBJ1-6; 10 nucleotides align to TRBD1. Losses at the gene ends were 3 bases for V and 0 bases for J; bases not matched to a gene: 11. This CDR3 spans 20 amino acids. Germline V gene lookup returns CDR1 MNHEY and CDR2 SMNVEV (reference sequence). Written as DNA, the CDR3 is TGTGCCAGCAGTTTGGGAGACAGGGGGCAGTCGAGCTCCTATAATTCACCCCTCCACTTT. This codes for CASSLGDRGQSSSYNSPLHF.